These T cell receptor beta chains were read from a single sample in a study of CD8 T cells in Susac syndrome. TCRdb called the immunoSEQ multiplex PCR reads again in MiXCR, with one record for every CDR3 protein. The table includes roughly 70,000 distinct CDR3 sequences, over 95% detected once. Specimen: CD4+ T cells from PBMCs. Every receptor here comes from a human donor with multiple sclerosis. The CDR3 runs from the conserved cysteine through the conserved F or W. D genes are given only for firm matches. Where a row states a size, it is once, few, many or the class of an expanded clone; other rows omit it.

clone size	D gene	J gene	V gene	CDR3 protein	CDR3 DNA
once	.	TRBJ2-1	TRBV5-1	CASSPGLLGGEQFF	TGCGCCAGCAGCCCGGGACTGCTAGGTGGTGAGCAGTTCTTC
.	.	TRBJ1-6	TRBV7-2	CASSLDAANSPLHF	TGTGCCAGCAGCTTAGACGCAGCTAATTCACCCCTCCACTTT
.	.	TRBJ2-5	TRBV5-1	CASSLGTEEETQYF	TGCGCCAGCAGCTTGGGGACGGAAGAAGAGACCCAGTACTTC
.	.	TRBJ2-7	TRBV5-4	CASSLGGTYEQYF	TGTGCCAGCAGCTTGGGGGGGACCTACGAGCAGTACTTC
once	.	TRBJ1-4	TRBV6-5	CASAIQGTNEKLFF	TGTGCCAGCGCCATCCAGGGGACGAATGAAAAACTGTTTTTT
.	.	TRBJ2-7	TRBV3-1	CASSPGHLSYEQYF	TGTGCCAGCAGCCCCGGACACCTCTCCTACGAGCAGTACTTC
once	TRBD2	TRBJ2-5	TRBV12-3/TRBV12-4	CASRPGTTYQETQYF	TGTGCCAGCAGGCCCGGGACTACGTACCAAGAGACCCAGTACTTC
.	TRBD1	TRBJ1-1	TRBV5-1	CASSPRSTGVNTEAFF	TGCGCCAGCAGCCCAAGGTCGACAGGGGTAAACACTGAAGCTTTCTTT
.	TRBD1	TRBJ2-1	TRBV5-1	CASSLGTGDNEQFF	TGCGCCAGCAGCCTCGGGACAGGGGACAATGAGCAGTTCTTC
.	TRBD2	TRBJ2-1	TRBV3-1	CASSRATAGFYNEQFF	TGTGCCAGCAGCCGGGCTACAGCGGGGTTTTACAATGAGCAGTTCTTC
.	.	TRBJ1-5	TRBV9	CASGGGAQNQPQHF	TGTGCCAGTGGAGGGGGGGCACAGAATCAGCCCCAGCATTTT
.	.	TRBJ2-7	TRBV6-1	CASSEAPQVSYEQYF	TGTGCCAGCAGTGAAGCGCCACAGGTCTCCTACGAGCAGTACTTC
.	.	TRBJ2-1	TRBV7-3	CASSLTMVGEQFF	TGTGCCAGCAGCTTAACGATGGTCGGGGAGCAGTTCTTC
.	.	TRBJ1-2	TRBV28	CASSSTVYYGYTF	TGTGCCAGCAGTTCCACAGTTTATTATGGCTACACCTTC
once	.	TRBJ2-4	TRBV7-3	CASSLNMGNIQYF	TGTGCCAGCAGCTTAAATATGGGGAACATTCAGTACTTC
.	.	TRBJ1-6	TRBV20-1	CSARSGKINSPLHF	TGCAGTGCCCGGTCGGGCAAGATTAATTCACCCCTCCACTTT
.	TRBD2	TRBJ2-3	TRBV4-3	CASSQGGYRGGADTQYF	TGCGCCAGCAGCCAAGGAGGCTATCGCGGGGGGGCTGATACGCAGTATTTT
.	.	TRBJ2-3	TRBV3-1	CASSQDLGPSTDTQYF	TGTGCCAGCAGCCAAGATCTAGGACCGAGCACAGATACGCAGTATTTT
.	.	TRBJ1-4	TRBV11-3	CASSPGATNEKLFF	TGTGCCAGCAGCCCGGGGGCAACTAATGAAAAACTGTTTTTT
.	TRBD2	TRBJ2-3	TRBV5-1	CASSLQVAGETDTQYF	TGCGCCAGCAGCTTGCAGGTAGCGGGGGAAACAGATACGCAGTATTTT
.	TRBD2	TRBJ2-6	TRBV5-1	CASSKEGSGEISGANVLTF	TGCGCCAGCAGCAAGGAGGGGAGCGGGGAGATCTCTGGGGCCAACGTCCTGACTTTC
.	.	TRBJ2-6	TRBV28	CASSSWTANSGANVLTF	TGTGCCAGCAGTTCCTGGACAGCCAACTCTGGGGCCAACGTCCTGACTTTC
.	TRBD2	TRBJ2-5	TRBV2	CASSELLAGAQETQYF	TGTGCCAGCAGTGAATTGCTAGCGGGGGCCCAAGAGACCCAGTACTTC
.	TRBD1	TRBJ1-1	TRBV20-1	CSARQGARGNTEAFF	TGCAGTGCCAGACAGGGGGCGAGGGGGAACACTGAAGCTTTCTTT
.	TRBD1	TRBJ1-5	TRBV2	CASSEEQGNQPQHF	TGTGCCAGCAGTGAAGAACAGGGGAACCAGCCCCAGCATTTT
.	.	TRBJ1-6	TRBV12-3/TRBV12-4	CASSLKGKGSPLHF	TGTGCCAGCAGTTTAAAGGGGAAAGGGTCACCCCTCCACTTT